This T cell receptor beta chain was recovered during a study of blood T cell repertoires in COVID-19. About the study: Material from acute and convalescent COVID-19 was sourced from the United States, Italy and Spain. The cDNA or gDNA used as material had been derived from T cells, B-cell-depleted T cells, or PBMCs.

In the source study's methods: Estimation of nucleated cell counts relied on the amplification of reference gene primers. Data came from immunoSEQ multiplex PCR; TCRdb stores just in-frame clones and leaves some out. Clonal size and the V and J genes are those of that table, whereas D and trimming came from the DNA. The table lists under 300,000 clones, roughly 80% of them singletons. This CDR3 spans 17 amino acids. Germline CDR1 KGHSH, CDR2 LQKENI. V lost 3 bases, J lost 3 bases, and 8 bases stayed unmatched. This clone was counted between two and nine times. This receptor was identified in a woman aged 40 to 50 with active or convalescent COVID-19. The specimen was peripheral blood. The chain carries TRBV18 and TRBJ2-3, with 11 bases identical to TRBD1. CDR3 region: CASSPLGTGGKTDTQYF. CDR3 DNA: TGTGCCAGCTCACCCCTAGGGACAGGGGGTAAGACAGATACGCAGTATTTT.